This TCR beta chain was identified in a study of blood T cell repertoires in COVID-19. About the research overall: Nucleic acid was either cDNA or gDNA, and it came from T cells, B-cell-depleted T cells, or PBMCs.

A single count supports this clone. Original handling: Using reference gene primer amplification, nucleated cell counts were estimated. This table comes from immunoSEQ multiplex PCR, and its TCRdb copy is limited to in-frame clones, with some not included. V and J calls and clone size follow that table, whereas D and trimming were derived from the DNA. The data contain approximately 240,000 clones, around four fifths of them singletons. The sequenced sample was peripheral blood. This clonotype originated in a woman aged 40 to 49 with active or convalescent COVID-19.

The CDR3 sequence: CASSLAARGNEQFF. For the CDR3, the DNA is TGTGCCAGCAGCCTCGCGGCCCGGGGGAATGAGCAGTTCTTC. The V gene is TRBV7-3, the J gene TRBJ2-1; tentative D call: TRBD2 (6 bases). Germline CDR1 is SGHTA and CDR2 is FQGTGA. This CDR3 is 14 amino acids long. Trimming cost V 5 bases and J 7 bases, with 15 bases left between them.